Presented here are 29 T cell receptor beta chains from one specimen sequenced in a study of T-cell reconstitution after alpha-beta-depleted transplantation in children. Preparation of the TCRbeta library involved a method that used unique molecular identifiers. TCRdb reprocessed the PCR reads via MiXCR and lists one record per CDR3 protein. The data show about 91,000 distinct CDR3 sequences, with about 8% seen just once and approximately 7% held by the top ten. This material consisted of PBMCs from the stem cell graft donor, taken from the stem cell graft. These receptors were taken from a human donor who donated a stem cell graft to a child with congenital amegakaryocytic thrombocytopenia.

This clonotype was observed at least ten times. CDR3 sequence: CASSQVLYRGGTGELFF. CDR3 DNA: TGCGCCAGCAGCCAAGTTTTGTACAGGGGAGGCACCGGGGAGCTGTTTTTT. V gene TRBV4-1 combines with J gene TRBJ2-2; D is perhaps TRBD1 (7 bases). V was cut by 1 base and J by 4 bases, with 16 bases left in between. Germline V gives CDR1 MGHRA, CDR2 YSYEKL. The CDR3 has 17 residues.

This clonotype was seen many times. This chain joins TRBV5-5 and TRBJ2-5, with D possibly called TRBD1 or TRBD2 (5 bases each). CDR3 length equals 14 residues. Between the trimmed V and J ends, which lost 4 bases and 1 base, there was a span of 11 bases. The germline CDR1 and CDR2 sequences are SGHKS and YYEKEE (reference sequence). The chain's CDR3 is CASSIRDGQETQYF. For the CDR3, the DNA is TGTGCCAGCAGCATCCGGGACGGCCAAGAGACCCAGTACTTC.

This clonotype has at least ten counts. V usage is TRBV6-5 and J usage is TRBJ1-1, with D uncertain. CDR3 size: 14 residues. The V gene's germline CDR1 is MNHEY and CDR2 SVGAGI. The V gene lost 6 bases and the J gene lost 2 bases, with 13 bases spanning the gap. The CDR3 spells CASSTYEGNTEAFF. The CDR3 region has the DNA TGTGCCAGCAGCACTTACGAAGGAAACACTGAAGCTTTCTTT.

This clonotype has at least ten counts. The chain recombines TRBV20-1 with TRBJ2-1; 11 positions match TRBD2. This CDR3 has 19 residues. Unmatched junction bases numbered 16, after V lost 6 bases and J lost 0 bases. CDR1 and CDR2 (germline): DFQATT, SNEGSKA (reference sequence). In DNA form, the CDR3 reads TGCAGTGCCCAAGCTAGCGGGGGGAGACTAAGGAGCTCCTACAATGAGCAGTTCTTC. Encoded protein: CSAQASGGRLRSSYNEQFF.

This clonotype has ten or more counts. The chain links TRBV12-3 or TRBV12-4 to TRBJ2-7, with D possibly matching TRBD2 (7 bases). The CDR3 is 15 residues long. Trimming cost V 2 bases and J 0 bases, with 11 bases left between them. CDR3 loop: CASSLWGGASYEQYF. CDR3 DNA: TGTGCCAGCAGTTTATGGGGGGGGGCCTCCTACGAGCAGTACTTC.

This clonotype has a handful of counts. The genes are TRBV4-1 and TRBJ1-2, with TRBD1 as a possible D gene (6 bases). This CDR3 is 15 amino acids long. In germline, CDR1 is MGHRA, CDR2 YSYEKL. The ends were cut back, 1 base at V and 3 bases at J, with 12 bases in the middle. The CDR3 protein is CASSQAMGAYYGYTF. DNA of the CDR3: TGCGCCAGCAGCCAAGCAATGGGGGCATACTATGGCTACACCTTC.

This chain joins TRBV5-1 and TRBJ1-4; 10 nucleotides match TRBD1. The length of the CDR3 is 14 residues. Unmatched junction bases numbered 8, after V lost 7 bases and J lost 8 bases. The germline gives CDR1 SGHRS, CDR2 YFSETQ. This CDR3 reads CASRPGQGREKLFF. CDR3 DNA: TGCGCCAGCCGACCGGGACAGGGGCGGGAAAAACTGTTTTTT.

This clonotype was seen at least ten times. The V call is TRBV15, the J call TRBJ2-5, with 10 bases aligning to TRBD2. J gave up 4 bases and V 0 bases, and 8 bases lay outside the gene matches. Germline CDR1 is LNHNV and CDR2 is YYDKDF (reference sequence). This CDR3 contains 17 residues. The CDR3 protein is CATSRDPTAGGRETQYF. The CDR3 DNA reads TGTGCCACCAGCAGAGATCCAACAGCGGGGGGGAGAGAGACCCAGTACTTC.

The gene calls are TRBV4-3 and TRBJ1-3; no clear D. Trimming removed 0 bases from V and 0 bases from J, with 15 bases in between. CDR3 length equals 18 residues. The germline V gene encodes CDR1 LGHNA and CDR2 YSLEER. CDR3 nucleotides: TGCGCCAGCAGCCAAGAAAATAGGGCCGCGCACTCTGGAAACACCATATATTTT. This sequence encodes CASSQENRAAHSGNTIYF.

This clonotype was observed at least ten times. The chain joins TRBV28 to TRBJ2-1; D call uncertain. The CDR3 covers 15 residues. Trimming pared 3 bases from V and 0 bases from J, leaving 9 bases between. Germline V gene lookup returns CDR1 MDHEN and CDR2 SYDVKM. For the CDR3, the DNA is TGTGCCAGCAGTTTTTATGGGAACTCCTACAATGAGCAGTTCTTC. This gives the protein CASSFYGNSYNEQFF.

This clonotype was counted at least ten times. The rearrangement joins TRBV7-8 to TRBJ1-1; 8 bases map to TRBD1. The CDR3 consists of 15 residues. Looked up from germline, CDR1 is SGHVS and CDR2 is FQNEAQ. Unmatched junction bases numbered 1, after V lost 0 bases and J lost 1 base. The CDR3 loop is CASSLAGTGNTEAFF. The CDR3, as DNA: TGTGCCAGCAGCTTAGCCGGGACAGGGAACACTGAAGCTTTCTTT.

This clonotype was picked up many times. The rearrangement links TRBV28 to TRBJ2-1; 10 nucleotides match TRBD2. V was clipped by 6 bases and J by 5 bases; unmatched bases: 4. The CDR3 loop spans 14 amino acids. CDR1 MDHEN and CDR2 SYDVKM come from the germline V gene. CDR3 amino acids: CASRTLAGNNEQFF. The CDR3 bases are TGTGCCAGCAGGACACTAGCGGGAAACAATGAGCAGTTCTTC.

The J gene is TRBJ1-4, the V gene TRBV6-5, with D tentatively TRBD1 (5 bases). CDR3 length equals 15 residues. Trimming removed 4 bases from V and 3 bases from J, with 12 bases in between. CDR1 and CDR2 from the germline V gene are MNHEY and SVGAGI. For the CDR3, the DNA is TGTGCCAGCAGTTCCCGGGACGGTCCTAATGAAAAACTGTTTTTT. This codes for CASSSRDGPNEKLFF.

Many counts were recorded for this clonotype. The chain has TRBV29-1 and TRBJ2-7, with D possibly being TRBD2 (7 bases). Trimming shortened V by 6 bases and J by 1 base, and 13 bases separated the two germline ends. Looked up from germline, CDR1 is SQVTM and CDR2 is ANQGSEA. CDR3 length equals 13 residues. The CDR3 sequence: CSVKRGGSYEQYF. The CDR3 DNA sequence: TGCAGCGTCAAAAGGGGGGGTTCCTACGAGCAGTACTTC.

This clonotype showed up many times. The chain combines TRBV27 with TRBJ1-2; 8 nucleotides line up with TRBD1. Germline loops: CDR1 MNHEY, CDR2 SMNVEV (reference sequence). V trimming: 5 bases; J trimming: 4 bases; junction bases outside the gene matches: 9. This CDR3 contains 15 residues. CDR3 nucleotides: TGTGCCAGCAGTGCCCAACCGACAGGGGTCTATGGCTACACCTTC. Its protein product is CASSAQPTGVYGYTF.

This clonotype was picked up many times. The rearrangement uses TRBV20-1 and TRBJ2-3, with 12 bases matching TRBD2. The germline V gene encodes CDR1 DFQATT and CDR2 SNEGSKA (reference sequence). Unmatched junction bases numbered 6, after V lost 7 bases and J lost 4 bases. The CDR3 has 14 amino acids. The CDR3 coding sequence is TGCAGTGTCCCACTAGCGGGGGGTTCAGATACGCAGTATTTT. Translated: CSVPLAGGSDTQYF.

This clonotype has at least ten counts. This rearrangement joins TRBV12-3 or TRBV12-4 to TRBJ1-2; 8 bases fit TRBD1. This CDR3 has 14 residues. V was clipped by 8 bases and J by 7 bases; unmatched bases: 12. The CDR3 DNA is TGTGCCAGCCGAGGGGCAGGGGGCGCATTTGGCTACACCTTC. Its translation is CASRGAGGAFGYTF.

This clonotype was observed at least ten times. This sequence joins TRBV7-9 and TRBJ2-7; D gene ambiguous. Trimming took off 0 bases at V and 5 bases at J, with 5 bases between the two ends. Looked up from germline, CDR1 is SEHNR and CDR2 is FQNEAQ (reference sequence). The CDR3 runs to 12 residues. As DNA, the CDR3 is TGTGCCAGCAGCTTAGCAGACCACGAGCAGTACTTC. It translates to CASSLADHEQYF.

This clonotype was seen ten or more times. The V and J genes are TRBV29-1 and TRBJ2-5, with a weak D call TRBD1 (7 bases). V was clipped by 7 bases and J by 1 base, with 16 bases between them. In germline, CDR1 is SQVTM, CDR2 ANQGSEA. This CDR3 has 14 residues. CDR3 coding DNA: TGCAGCGCGGAGGGACAGCTCCTCCAAGAGACCCAGTACTTC. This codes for CSAEGQLLQETQYF. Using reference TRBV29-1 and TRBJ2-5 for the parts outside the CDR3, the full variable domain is SAVISQKPSRDICQRGTSLTIQCQVDSQVTMMFWYRQQPGQSLTLIATANQGSEATYESGFVIDKFPISRPNLTFSTLTVSNMSPEDSSIYLCSAEGQLLQETQYFGPGTRLLVL.

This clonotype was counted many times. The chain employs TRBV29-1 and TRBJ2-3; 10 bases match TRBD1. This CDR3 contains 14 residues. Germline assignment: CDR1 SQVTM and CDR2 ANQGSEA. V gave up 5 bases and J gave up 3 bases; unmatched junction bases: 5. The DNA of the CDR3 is TGCAGCGTTCCGCGACAGGGGGCAACAGATACGCAGTATTTT. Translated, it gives CSVPRQGATDTQYF.

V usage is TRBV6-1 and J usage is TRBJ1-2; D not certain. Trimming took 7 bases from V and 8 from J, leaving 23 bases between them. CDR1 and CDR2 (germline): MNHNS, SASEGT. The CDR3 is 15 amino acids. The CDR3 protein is CASNIDRGGIAGYTF. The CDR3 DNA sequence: TGTGCCAGCAATATTGACCGGGGAGGGATCGCCGGCTACACCTTC.

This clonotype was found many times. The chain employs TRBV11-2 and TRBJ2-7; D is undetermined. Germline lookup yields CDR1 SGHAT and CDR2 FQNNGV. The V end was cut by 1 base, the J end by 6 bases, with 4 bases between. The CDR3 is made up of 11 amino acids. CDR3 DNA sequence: TGTGCCAGCAGCTTAGTGCTCGAGCAGTACTTC. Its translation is CASSLVLEQYF. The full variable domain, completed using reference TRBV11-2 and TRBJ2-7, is EAGVAQSPRYKIIEKRQSVAFWCNPISGHATLYWYQQILGQGPKLLIQFQNNGVVDDSQLPKDRFSAERLKGVDSTLKIQPAKLEDSAVYLCASSLVLEQYFGPGTRLTVT.

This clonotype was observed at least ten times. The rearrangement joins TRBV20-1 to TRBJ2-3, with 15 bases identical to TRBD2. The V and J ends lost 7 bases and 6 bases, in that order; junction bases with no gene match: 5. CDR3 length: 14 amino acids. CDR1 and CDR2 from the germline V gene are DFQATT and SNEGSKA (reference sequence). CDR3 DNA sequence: TGCAGTGGAACGGGGACTAGCGGGGGGGATACGCAGTATTTT. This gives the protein CSGTGTSGGDTQYF.

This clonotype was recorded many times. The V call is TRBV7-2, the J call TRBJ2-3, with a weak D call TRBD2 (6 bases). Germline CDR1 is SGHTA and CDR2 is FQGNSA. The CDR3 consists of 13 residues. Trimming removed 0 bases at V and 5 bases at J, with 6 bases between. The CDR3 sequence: CASSLAEGDTQYF. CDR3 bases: TGTGCCAGCAGCTTAGCGGAGGGAGATACGCAGTATTTT.

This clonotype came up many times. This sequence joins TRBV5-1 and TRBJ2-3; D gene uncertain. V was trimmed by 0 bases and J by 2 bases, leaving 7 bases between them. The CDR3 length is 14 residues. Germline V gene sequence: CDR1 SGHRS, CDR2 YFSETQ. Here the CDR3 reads CASSLGGYTDTQYF. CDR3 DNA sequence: TGCGCCAGCAGCTTGGGCGGCTACACAGATACGCAGTATTTT. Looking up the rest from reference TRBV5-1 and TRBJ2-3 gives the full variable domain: KAGVTQTPRYLIKTRGQQVTLSCSPISGHRSVSWYQQTPGQGLQFLFEYFSETQRNKGNFPGRFSGRQFSNSRSEMNVSTLELGDSALYLCASSLGGYTDTQYFGPGTRLTVL.

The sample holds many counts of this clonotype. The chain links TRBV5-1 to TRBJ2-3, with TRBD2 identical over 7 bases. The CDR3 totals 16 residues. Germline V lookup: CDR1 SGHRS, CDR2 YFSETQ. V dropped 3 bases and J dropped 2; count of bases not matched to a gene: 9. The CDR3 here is CASSSGPGGYTDTQYF. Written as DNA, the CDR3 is TGCGCCAGCAGCTCAGGCCCGGGGGGATACACAGATACGCAGTATTTT.

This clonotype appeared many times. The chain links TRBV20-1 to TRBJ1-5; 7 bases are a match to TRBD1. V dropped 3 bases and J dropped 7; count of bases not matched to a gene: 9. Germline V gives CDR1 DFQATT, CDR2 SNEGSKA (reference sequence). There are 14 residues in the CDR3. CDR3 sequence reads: CSASDREAEQPQHF. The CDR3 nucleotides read TGCAGTGCTAGTGACAGGGAAGCAGAACAGCCCCAGCATTTT.

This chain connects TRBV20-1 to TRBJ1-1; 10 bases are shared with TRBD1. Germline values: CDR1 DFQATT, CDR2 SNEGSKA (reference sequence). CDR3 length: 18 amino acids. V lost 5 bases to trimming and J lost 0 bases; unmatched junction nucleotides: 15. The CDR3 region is CSAPTPGQGNLMNTEAFF. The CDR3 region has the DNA TGCAGTGCTCCTACGCCGGGACAGGGGAATCTCATGAACACTGAAGCTTTCTTT.

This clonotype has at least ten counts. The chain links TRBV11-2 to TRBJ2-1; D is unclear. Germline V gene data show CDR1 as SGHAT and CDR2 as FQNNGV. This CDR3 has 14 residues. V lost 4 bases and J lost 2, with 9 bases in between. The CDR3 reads CASSSRRAYNEQFF. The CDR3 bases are TGTGCCAGCAGCTCCCGTCGGGCCTACAATGAGCAGTTCTTC.